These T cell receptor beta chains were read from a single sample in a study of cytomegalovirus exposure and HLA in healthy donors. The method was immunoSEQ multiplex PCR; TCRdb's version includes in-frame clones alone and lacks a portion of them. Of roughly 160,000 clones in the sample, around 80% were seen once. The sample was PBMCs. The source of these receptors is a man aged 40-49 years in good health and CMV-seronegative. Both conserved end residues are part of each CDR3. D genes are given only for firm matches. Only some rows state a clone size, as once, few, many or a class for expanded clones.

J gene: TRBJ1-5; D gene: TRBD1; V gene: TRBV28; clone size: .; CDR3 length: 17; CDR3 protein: CASSPTSPTGADQPQHF; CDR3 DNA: TGTGCCAGCAGCCCTACCTCCCCGACAGGGGCGGATCAGCCCCAGCATTTT
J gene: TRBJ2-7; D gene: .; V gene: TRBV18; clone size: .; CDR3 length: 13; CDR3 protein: CASSPPESIEQYF; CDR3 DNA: TGTGCCAGCTCACCACCGGAGAGTATCGAGCAGTACTTC
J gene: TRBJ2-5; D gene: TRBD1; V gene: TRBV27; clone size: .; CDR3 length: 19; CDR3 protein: CASSAHRTGGGGSRETQYF; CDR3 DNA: TGTGCCAGCAGTGCACACCGGACAGGGGGCGGAGGGAGTCGGGAGACCCAGTACTTC
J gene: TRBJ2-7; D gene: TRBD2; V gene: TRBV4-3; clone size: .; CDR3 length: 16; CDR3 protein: CASSQEELAGGHEQYF; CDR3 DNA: TGCGCCAGCAGCCAAGAAGAGCTAGCGGGAGGGCACGAGCAGTACTTC
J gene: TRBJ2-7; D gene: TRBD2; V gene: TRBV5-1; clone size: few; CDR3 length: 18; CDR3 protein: CASSLGTSGRRLGLAQYF; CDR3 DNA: TGCGCCAGCAGCTTGGGGACTAGCGGGAGAAGATTGGGGCTCGCGCAGTACTTC
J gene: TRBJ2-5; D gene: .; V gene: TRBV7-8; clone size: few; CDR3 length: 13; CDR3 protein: CASSYDSQETQYF; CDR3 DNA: TGTGCCAGCAGCTATGACAGCCAAGAGACCCAGTACTTC
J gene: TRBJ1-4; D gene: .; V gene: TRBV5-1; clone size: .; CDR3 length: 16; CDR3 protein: CASSRGSAEGSEKLFF; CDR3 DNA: TGCGCCAGCAGTCGGGGATCCGCGGAAGGTTCAGAAAAACTGTTTTTT
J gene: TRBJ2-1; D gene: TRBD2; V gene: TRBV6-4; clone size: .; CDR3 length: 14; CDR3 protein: CASSEQAGSTEQFF; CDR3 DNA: TGTGCCAGCAGTGAGCAAGCGGGAAGTACTGAGCAGTTCTTC
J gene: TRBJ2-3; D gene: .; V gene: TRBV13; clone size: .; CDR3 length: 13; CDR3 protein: CASSSSSSDTQYF; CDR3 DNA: TGTGCCAGCAGCTCGTCTAGCTCAGATACGCAGTATTTT
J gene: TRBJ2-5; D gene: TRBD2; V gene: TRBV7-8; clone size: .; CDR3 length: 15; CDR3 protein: CASSLGTSTQETQYF; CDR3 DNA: TGTGCCAGCAGCTTAGGGACTAGCACCCAAGAGACCCAGTACTTC
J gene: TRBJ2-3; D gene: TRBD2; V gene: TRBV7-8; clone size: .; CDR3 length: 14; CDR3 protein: CASSLGGGEDTQYF; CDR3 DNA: TGTGCCAGCAGCTTAGGTGGGGGGGAAGATACGCAGTATTTT
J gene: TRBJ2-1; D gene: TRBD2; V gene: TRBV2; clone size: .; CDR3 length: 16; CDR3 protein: CASSSGTSGRPGEQFF; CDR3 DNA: TGTGCCAGCAGTTCCGGGACTAGCGGGCGGCCGGGGGAGCAGTTCTTC
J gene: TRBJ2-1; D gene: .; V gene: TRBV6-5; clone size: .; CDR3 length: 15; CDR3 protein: CASSPEQGLIFEQFF; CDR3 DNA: TGTGCCAGCAGCCCTGAGCAGGGGCTTATCTTTGAGCAGTTCTTC
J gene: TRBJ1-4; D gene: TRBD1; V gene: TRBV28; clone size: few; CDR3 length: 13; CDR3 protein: CASLGTGNEKLFF; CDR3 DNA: TGTGCCAGCTTGGGGACAGGGAATGAAAAACTGTTTTTT
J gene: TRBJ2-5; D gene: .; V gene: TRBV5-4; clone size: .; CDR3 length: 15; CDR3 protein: CASSWRGFQQETQYF; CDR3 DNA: TGTGCCAGCAGCTGGAGGGGCTTCCAACAAGAGACCCAGTACTTC
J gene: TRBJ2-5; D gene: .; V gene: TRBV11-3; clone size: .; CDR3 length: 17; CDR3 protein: CASSFTQPRGLGETQYF; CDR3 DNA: TGTGCCAGCAGCTTCACCCAGCCGAGGGGGTTGGGGGAGACCCAGTACTTC
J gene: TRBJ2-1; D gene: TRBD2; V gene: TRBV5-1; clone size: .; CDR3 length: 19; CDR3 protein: CASSLGKRTSGFNYNEQFF; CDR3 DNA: TGCGCCAGCAGCTTGGGAAAAAGGACTAGCGGGTTTAACTACAATGAGCAGTTCTTC
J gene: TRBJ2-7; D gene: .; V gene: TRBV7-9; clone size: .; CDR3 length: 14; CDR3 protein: CASSLASGSYEQYF; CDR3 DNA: TGTGCCAGCAGCTTAGCTAGCGGCTCCTACGAGCAGTACTTC
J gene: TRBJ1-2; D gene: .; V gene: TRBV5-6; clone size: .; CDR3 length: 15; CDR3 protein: CASSFRSAGSWGYTF; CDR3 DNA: TGTGCCAGCAGCTTCAGATCGGCAGGGTCGTGGGGCTACACCTTC
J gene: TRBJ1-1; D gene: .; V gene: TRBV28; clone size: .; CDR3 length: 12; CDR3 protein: CASSLYQGEAFF; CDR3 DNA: TGTGCCAGCAGTTTATACCAGGGTGAAGCTTTCTTT
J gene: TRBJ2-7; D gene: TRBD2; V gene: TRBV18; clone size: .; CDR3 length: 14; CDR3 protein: CASSPLAGSVEQYF; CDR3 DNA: TGTGCCAGCTCACCACTAGCGGGATCAGTCGAGCAGTACTTC
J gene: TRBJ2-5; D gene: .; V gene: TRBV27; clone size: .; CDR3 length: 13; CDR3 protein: CASSRVVQETQYF; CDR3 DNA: TGTGCCAGTTCCCGAGTTGTCCAAGAGACCCAGTACTTC
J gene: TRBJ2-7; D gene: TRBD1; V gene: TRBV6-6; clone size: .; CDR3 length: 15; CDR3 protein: CASRAGTGINHEQYF; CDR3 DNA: TGTGCCAGCAGGGCCGGGACAGGGATCAACCACGAGCAGTACTTC
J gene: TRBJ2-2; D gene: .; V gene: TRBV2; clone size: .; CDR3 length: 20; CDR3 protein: CAAANRRRERGESITGELFF; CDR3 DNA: TGTGCCGCGGCGAACAGACGGCGGGAACGCGGAGAAAGTATCACCGGGGAGCTGTTTTTT
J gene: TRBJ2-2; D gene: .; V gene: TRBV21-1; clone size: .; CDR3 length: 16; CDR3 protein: CASSKVETGNTGELFF; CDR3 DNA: TGTGCCAGCAGCAAAGTGGAGACAGGAAACACCGGGGAGCTGTTTTTT
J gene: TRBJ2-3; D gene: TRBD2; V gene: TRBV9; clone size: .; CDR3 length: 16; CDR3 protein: CASSSGTSGSTDTQYF; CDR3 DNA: TGTGCCAGCAGCTCCGGGACTAGCGGGAGCACAGATACGCAGTATTTT
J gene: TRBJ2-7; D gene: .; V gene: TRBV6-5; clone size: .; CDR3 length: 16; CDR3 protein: CASSYSPLASSYEQYF; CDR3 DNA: TGTGCCAGCAGTTACTCGCCTCTAGCGAGCTCCTACGAGCAGTACTTC
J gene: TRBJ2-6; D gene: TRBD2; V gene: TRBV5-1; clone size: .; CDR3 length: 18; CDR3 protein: CASSLGGGRGSGANVLTF; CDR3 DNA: TGCGCCAGCAGCTTAGGAGGCGGGAGGGGGTCTGGGGCCAACGTCCTGACTTTC